This paragraph reports one T cell receptor (beta chain). Some clones are missing from TCRdb's copy, which holds only in-frame ones; the method was immunoSEQ multiplex PCR. The table lists about 120,000 clones, over 65% of them singletons. The data derive from a study of blood T cell repertoires in COVID-19. Study context: Researchers got acute and convalescent COVID-19 samples from the United States, Italy and Spain. In each case, the material was cDNA or gDNA derived from T cells, B-cell-depleted T cells, or PBMCs.

Germline CDR1 is SGHAT and CDR2 is FQDESV (reference sequence). The CDR3 loop spans 15 amino acids. V dropped 3 bases and J dropped 4; count of bases not matched to a gene: 9. This clonotype was obtained from a man in his 70s with acute or convalescent COVID-19. This chain joins TRBV11-1 and TRBJ2-7, with 7 bases fitting TRBD1. Sequenced sample: peripheral blood. The CDR3 sequence is CASSLGRGRGYEQYF. CDR3 bases: TGTGCCAGCAGCTTGGGAAGGGGGCGCGGATACGAGCAGTACTTC.